This section outlines one T cell receptor beta chain sequence together with its context. Antigen specificity is unknown. The data originate from a study of cytomegalovirus exposure and HLA in healthy donors. Primers for the PCR totalled 60 Vbeta and 13 Jbeta. Sequenced by immunoSEQ multiplex PCR; TCRdb stores in-frame clones only, minus some. The sample lists 100,000 or so clones; approximately 89% were seen once. General study findings and limits: In a later analysis, a genetic analysis reported fewer productive-TCR N-insertions in an Asian-associated ancestry cluster than the cohort average. Clonal expansion was found to be greater in HLA-associated TCR beta chains than in equally common others in a later analysis. Through in vitro validation, three CMV-associated chains were shown to be specific for CMV antigens. The records held CMV serostatus as the only immune exposure information.

The CDR3 has 15 residues. Germline assignment: CDR1 SEHNR and CDR2 FQNEAQ (reference sequence). Between the trimmed V and J ends, which lost 5 bases and 3 bases, there was a span of 17 bases. The receptor was derived from a man aged 25-40 years in good health and CMV-seronegative. The J gene is TRBJ2-7, the V gene TRBV7-9; perhaps TRBD1 as D (6 bases). Sequenced material: PBMCs. CDR3 loop: CASSLGARGNYEQYF. DNA of the CDR3: TGTGCCAGCAGCCTAGGAGCCAGGGGAAACTACGAGCAGTACTTC.